The 32 T cell receptor beta chains listed next were all sequenced from one sample in a study of T cells in narcolepsy. Here immunoSEQ multiplex PCR was the method, and the copy in TCRdb shows in-frame clones only, minus some. The data contain approximately 40,000 clones, 88% of them seen just once; the ten biggest clones take up under 1.5%. Sequencing used CD45RA- memory CD4+ T cells from PBMCs. The origin of the receptors is a human donor with narcolepsy.

The chain uses TRBV14 and TRBJ2-3; D remains unclear. This CDR3 contains 14 residues. V gave up 4 bases and J gave up 1 base, with 9 bases separating them. Germline CDR1 and CDR2: SGHDN and FVKESK. The CDR3: CASSRDYGTDTQYF. CDR3 DNA: TGTGCCAGCAGCCGGGATTACGGCACAGATACGCAGTATTTT. The entire variable domain, with the rest obtained from reference TRBV14 and TRBJ2-3, is as follows: EAGVTQFPSHSVIEKGQTVTLRCDPISGHDNLYWYRRVMGKEIKFLLHFVKESKQDESGMPNNRFLAERTGGTYSTLKVQPAELEDSGVYFCASSRDYGTDTQYFGPGTRLTVL.

This chain connects TRBV6-6 to TRBJ1-1, with 9 bases that match TRBD1. The CDR3 contains 16 residues. Germline lookup yields CDR1 MNHNY and CDR2 SVGAGI (reference sequence). The junction had 9 bases not matched to a gene; V was cut back by 6 bases and J by 1 base. The CDR3 DNA sequence: TGTGCCAGCAGCCTACTAACAGGGGGCCGGAACACTGAAGCTTTCTTT. Translating gives CASSLLTGGRNTEAFF.

V and J are TRBV21-1 and TRBJ2-3; the table assigns TRBD2, which was not confirmed against the DNA. TRBV21-1 is labeled a pseudogene. CDR3 length equals 15 residues. CDR3 residues: CASSKARGDPDTQYF. Written as DNA, the CDR3 is TGTGCCAGCAGCAAAGCGCGGGGGGATCCAGATACGCAGTATTTT.

The chain has TRBV7-7 and TRBJ2-3; D call uncertain. V lost 5 bases and J lost 4, with 10 bases in between. The CDR3 covers 13 residues. Germline CDR1 and CDR2: SSHAT and FNYEAQ (reference sequence). The CDR3 sequence is CASSPTPADTQYF. Here the CDR3 DNA reads TGTGCCAGCAGCCCTACTCCGGCAGATACGCAGTATTTT.

V gene TRBV30 combines with J gene TRBJ1-4, with D maybe TRBD1 (6 bases). CDR1 GTSNPN and CDR2 SVGIG come from the germline V gene (reference sequence). There are 15 residues in the CDR3. Trimming cost V 4 bases and J 4 bases, with 16 bases left between them. The CDR3 DNA reads as TGTGCCTGGACCCCCGGACAGACGATTAATGAAAAACTGTTTTTT. This encodes CAWTPGQTINEKLFF.

The chain carries TRBV19 and TRBJ1-2; TRBD1 aligns across 7 bases. CDR1 and CDR2 from the germline V gene are LNHDA and SQIVND (reference sequence). V trimming: 1 base; J trimming: 6 bases; junction bases outside the gene matches: 11. The CDR3 runs to 16 residues. The CDR3 DNA reads TGTGCCAGTAGTATAGGAATCGACAGGGAAAGGGATGGCTACACCTTC. Amino acids: CASSIGIDRERDGYTF.

The chain employs TRBV4-3 and TRBJ2-1; tentative D call: TRBD2 (6 bases). The CDR3 totals 16 residues. With 3 bases removed from V and 2 bases from J, the gap between germline ends came to 14 bases. Germline CDR1 reads LGHNA; CDR2 reads YSLEER. The CDR3: CASSHDTRGTYNEQFF. The DNA of the CDR3 is TGCGCCAGCAGCCATGACACCCGCGGGACCTACAATGAGCAGTTCTTC.

This chain uses TRBV5-1 with TRBJ2-7; D is possibly TRBD2 (6 bases). Germline V lookup: CDR1 SGHRS, CDR2 YFSETQ. The V end lost 4 bases, the J end lost 0 bases, and 11 bases lay between the germline ends. The CDR3 is 14 amino acids. DNA of the CDR3: TGCGCCAGCAGCGTCGCGGGGCCCTCCTACGAGCAGTACTTC. Its translation: CASSVAGPSYEQYF.

The chain recombines TRBV6-1 with TRBJ1-2; D unclear. This CDR3 comprises 15 residues. The V end was cut by 3 bases, the J end by 1 base, with 12 bases between. Germline loops: CDR1 MNHNS, CDR2 SASEGT. The CDR3 region has the DNA TGTGCCAGCAGTGAGGGCTTTTCGGGTAACTATGGCTACACCTTC. This translates into CASSEGFSGNYGYTF.

In this sample, this clone turned up once. The rearrangement joins TRBV28 to TRBJ1-5, with D tentatively TRBD1 (6 bases). Germline V gene data show CDR1 as MDHEN and CDR2 as SYDVKM. The length of the CDR3 is 15 residues. V was pared by 5 bases and J by 6 bases, with 17 bases between. CDR3 residues: CASSQYQGSAQPQHF. In nucleotides, the CDR3 is TGTGCCAGCAGTCAATATCAGGGGTCGGCTCAGCCCCAGCATTTT.

The chain links TRBV7-3 to TRBJ2-3, with 10 bases lining up with TRBD1. Germline assignment: CDR1 SGHTA and CDR2 FQGTGA. With 5 bases clipped from V and 5 bases from J, the junction kept 4 bases outside the gene matches. There are 14 residues in the CDR3. The CDR3 protein is CASSGGTGVDTQYF. Here the CDR3 DNA reads TGTGCCAGCAGCGGCGGGACAGGGGTAGATACGCAGTATTTT. The entire variable domain, with the rest obtained from reference TRBV7-3 and TRBJ2-3, is as follows: GAGVSQTPSNKVTEKGKYVELRCDPISGHTALYWYRQSLGQGPEFLIYFQGTGAADDSGLPNDRFFAVRPEGSVSTLKIQRTERGDSAVYLCASSGGTGVDTQYFGPGTRLTVL.

The rearrangement uses TRBV5-1 and TRBJ2-5; 7 nucleotides line up with TRBD2. Germline loops: CDR1 SGHRS, CDR2 YFSETQ. The CDR3 has 14 amino acids. Trimming removed 5 bases from V and 2 bases from J; junction bases left unmatched: 6. The CDR3 protein is CASRRASGQETQYF. The DNA of the CDR3 is TGCGCCAGCAGGCGAGCTAGCGGACAAGAGACCCAGTACTTC. Full variable domain (missing parts from reference TRBV5-1 and TRBJ2-5): KAGVTQTPRYLIKTRGQQVTLSCSPISGHRSVSWYQQTPGQGLQFLFEYFSETQRNKGNFPGRFSGRQFSNSRSEMNVSTLELGDSALYLCASRRASGQETQYFGPGTRLLVL.

V and J are TRBV5-4 and TRBJ2-2; D remains ambiguous. Germline lookup yields CDR1 SGHNT and CDR2 YYREEE (reference sequence). Trimming pared 1 base from V and 7 bases from J, leaving 5 bases between. The CDR3 spans 12 residues. CDR3 sequence: CASSLYGGELFF. The CDR3 bases are TGTGCCAGCAGCTTGTACGGCGGGGAGCTGTTTTTT.

The chain joins TRBV7-8 to TRBJ2-7, with D possibly TRBD1 on 5 matching bases. Trimming cost V 1 base and J 2 bases, with 15 bases left between them. CDR1 SGHVS and CDR2 FQNEAQ come from the germline V gene. The CDR3 length is 16 residues. The CDR3 DNA sequence: TGTGCCAGCAGCTTAGTTCAGGGTTCTCGCCCCTACGAGCAGTACTTC. Protein: CASSLVQGSRPYEQYF.

V is TRBV6-4 and J is TRBJ2-2; 9 nucleotides align to TRBD2. The ends lost 6 bases at V and 3 bases at J; junction bases unmatched: 5. The CDR3 spans 15 residues. Looked up from germline, CDR1 is MRHNA and CDR2 is SNTAGT. CDR3 sequence (DNA): TGTGCCAGCAGCCTGACTAGCGGTCACACCGGGGAGCTGTTTTTT. This codes for CASSLTSGHTGELFF.

This CDR3 reads CSAKLAGAQGHNEQFF. CDR3 nucleotide sequence: TGCAGCGCCAAACTAGCGGGGGCCCAAGGCCACAATGAGCAGTTCTTC. The chain employs TRBV29-1 and TRBJ2-1; 11 nucleotides line up with TRBD2. Per the germline V gene, CDR1 is SQVTM and CDR2 is ANQGSEA. Germline trimming cut 7 bases from V and 5 bases from J; bases unmatched to any gene: 13. This CDR3 is 16 amino acids long.

The V gene is TRBV4-2, the J gene TRBJ2-1; 11 nucleotides line up with TRBD2. Germline CDR1 reads LGHNA; CDR2 reads YNFKEQ. V lost 1 base to trimming and J lost 15 bases; unmatched junction nucleotides: 11. The CDR3 length is 15 residues. The CDR3 bases are TGTGCCAGCAGCCAAGTAGGGGATAGCGGGAGGGGTGGGTTCTTC. It codes for CASSQVGDSGRGGFF.

A word on this clone: The junction departs from germline at one end; a sequencing error may be responsible. This chain uses TRBV7-2 with TRBJ2-5; TRBD1 matches at 7 bases. The CDR3 has 13 residues. The germline V gene encodes CDR1 SGHTA and CDR2 FQGNSA. The CDR3 region is CASSLGQQGTQYF. As DNA, the CDR3 is TGTGCCAGCAGCTTGGGACAGCAAGGGACCCAGTACTTC. The whole variable domain, remainder taken from reference TRBV7-2 and TRBJ2-5, is GAGVSQSPSNKVTEKGKDVELRCDPISGHTALYWYRQSLGQGLEFLIYFQGNSAPDKSGLPSDRFSAERTGGSVSTLTIQRTQQEDSAVYLCASSLGQQGTQYFGPGTRLLVL.

J is TRBJ2-7 and V is TRBV6-5; maybe TRBD2 (6 bases). Trimming pared 6 bases from V and 6 bases from J, leaving 9 bases between. The CDR3 is made up of 11 amino acids. Per germline, CDR1 MNHEY and CDR2 SVGAGI. This chain's CDR3 is CASREGGEQYF. The CDR3, as DNA: TGTGCCAGCAGGGAGGGTGGCGAGCAGTACTTC.

The chain uses TRBV5-6 and TRBJ1-2; D call uncertain. The CDR3 contains 13 residues. Trimming took 1 base from V and 6 from J, leaving 10 bases between them. CDR1 and CDR2 (germline): SGHDT, YYEEEE. In DNA form, the CDR3 reads TGTGCCAGCAGCTTGAAAGGAAGCCATGGCTACACCTTC. The encoded protein is CASSLKGSHGYTF.

The V and J genes are TRBV5-5 and TRBJ1-3; the D is unclear. CDR1 SGHKS and CDR2 YYEKEE come from the germline V gene (reference sequence). The CDR3 totals 15 residues. Trimming took 3 bases from V and 0 from J, leaving 10 bases between them. CDR3 region: CASSSDRSSGNTIYF. The CDR3 DNA reads as TGTGCCAGCAGCTCCGACCGAAGCTCTGGAAACACCATATATTTT.

The chain recombines TRBV6-5 with TRBJ1-4, with TRBD1 matching over 7 bases. This CDR3 has 15 residues. Per the germline V gene, CDR1 is MNHEY and CDR2 is SVGAGI. The J segment lost 5 bases and the V segment lost 5 bases, leaving 8 bases of the junction unmatched. The CDR3 nucleotides read TGTGCCAGCAGTAGACAGGGAGGGAAAAATGAAAAACTGTTTTTT. As protein: CASSRQGGKNEKLFF.

The chain is built from TRBV2 and TRBJ2-1, with 12 bases lining up with TRBD2. In germline, CDR1 is SNHLY, CDR2 FYNNEI. This CDR3 comprises 14 residues. The V segment lost 6 bases and the J segment 4 bases; nucleotides outside the gene matches: 1. Written as DNA, the CDR3 is TGTGCCAGCAGGGGGACTAGCGGGTACAATGAGCAGTTCTTC. Encoded protein: CASRGTSGYNEQFF.

The chain recombines TRBV14 with TRBJ2-1; TRBD2 might be the D (5 bases). V was clipped by 3 bases and J by 10 bases, with 13 bases between them. The length of the CDR3 is 13 residues. CDR1 SGHDN and CDR2 FVKESK come from the germline V gene. The CDR3 DNA reads TGTGCCAGCAGCCACGTCCCCGGAGGCGAGCAGTTCTTC. Translated: CASSHVPGGEQFF.

The V call is TRBV9, the J call TRBJ1-2; D not certain. The CDR3 length is 14 residues. From germline, CDR1 is SGDLS and CDR2 YYNGEE. Trimming cost V 4 bases and J 1 base, with 11 bases left between them. In nucleotides, the CDR3 is TGTGCCAGCAGCCGTGCGACGGTTAACTATGGCTACACCTTC. It codes for CASSRATVNYGYTF.

The V and J genes are TRBV4-1 and TRBJ2-1; no clear D gene. Germline V gives CDR1 MGHRA, CDR2 YSYEKL. Trimming shortened V by 1 base and J by 6 bases, and 7 bases separated the two germline ends. The CDR3 is 13 residues long. CDR3 bases: TGCGCCAGCAGCCAAGTTGCTACCAATGAGCAGTTCTTC. It is translated as CASSQVATNEQFF.

As concerns this clone: One junction end disagrees with the germline gene, perhaps due to a read error. The genes are TRBV7-7 and TRBJ2-5; 8 positions match TRBD2. Looked up from germline, CDR1 is SSHAT and CDR2 is FNYEAQ (reference sequence). The CDR3 has 15 residues. CDR3 region: CASSPAGAGVETQYF. In DNA form, the CDR3 reads TGTGCTAGCAGCCCGGCGGGAGCGGGGGTGGAGACCCAGTACTTC.

J is TRBJ2-5 and V is TRBV9; 9 nucleotides align to TRBD1. The CDR3 extends over 14 amino acids. In germline, CDR1 is SGDLS, CDR2 YYNGEE. Trimming took 3 bases from V and 3 from J; bases not matched to a gene: 3. The CDR3 here is CASSAGQGEETQYF. CDR3 in DNA: TGTGCCAGCAGCGCGGGACAGGGTGAAGAGACCCAGTACTTC. Full variable domain (remainder filled in from reference TRBV9 and TRBJ2-5): DSGVTQTPKHLITATGQRVTLRCSPRSGDLSVYWYQQSLDQGLQFLIQYYNGEERAKGNILERFSAQQFPDLHSELNLSSLELGDSALYFCASSAGQGEETQYFGPGTRLLVL.

This chain links TRBV7-3 with TRBJ2-1, with TRBD2 as a possible D gene (6 bases). The CDR3 contains 17 residues. CDR1 and CDR2 from the germline V gene are SGHTA and FQGTGA. Trimming removed 2 bases at V and 2 bases at J, with 16 bases between. This CDR3 reads CASSLSPRDSTYNEQFF. The DNA of the CDR3 is TGTGCCAGCAGCTTATCGCCCCGGGACTCAACCTACAATGAGCAGTTCTTC.

The chain carries TRBV10-3 and TRBJ2-3; TRBD2 is a possible D gene (7 bases). Germline V gene data show CDR1 as ENHRY and CDR2 as SYGVKD. The CDR3 runs to 17 residues. The V end was cut by 6 bases, the J end by 0 bases, with 19 bases between. CDR3 DNA sequence: TGTGCCATCAGAAACTCCGGGGGGCCGACTAGCACAGATACGCAGTATTTT. It specifies CAIRNSGGPTSTDTQYF.

This clone was picked up one time. The chain employs TRBV19 and TRBJ1-1; 7 bases map to TRBD1. Germline assignment: CDR1 LNHDA and CDR2 SQIVND (reference sequence). The CDR3 covers 15 residues. The J segment lost 3 bases and the V segment lost 3 bases, leaving 7 bases of the junction unmatched. The CDR3, as DNA: TGTGCCAGTAGTATGAGGGGAGGACAGGACACTGAAGCTTTCTTT. This gives the protein CASSMRGGQDTEAFF.

This clone was seen a single time. The CDR3 DNA reads as TGTGCCAGCAGCCGACCCCAAGAGACCCAGTACTTC. Amino acids: CASSRPQETQYF. The genes are TRBV7-2 and TRBJ2-5; D is undetermined. There are 12 residues in the CDR3. CDR1 is SGHTA, CDR2 FQGNSA, per germline. V lost 5 bases, J lost 1 base, and 5 bases lay in between.